This TCR beta chain was sequenced in a study of blood T cells in healthy people across ages. The V gene's germline CDR1 is SEHNR and CDR2 FQNEAQ (reference sequence). The CDR3 has 17 residues. V was cut by 2 bases and J by 7 bases, with 21 bases left in between. Alongside a J-beta primer mix, a sample-barcoded 5' primer served in a second PCR lasting about 7 to 12 cycles. Carrying 12 random nucleotides, a template-switch adaptor labeled each individual cDNA molecule. In TCRdb, the 5' RACE reads were re-called with MiXCR into one record per CDR3 protein. The repertoire holds about 800,000 distinct CDR3 sequences, with 25% as singletons. The authors isolated at least 6.5 million PBMCs per sample. These records were also assigned to another study, of T cells of mothers and their children. That paper notes: Three healthy Caucasian mothers, along with their six children, served as the donors. Related mother-child pairs shared marginally more repertoire than unrelated pairs, though not significantly.

The chain combines TRBV7-9 with TRBJ2-1, with D tentatively TRBD2 (7 bases). This sequence was found in a boy aged 5 to 17 in good health. Input material: blood. CDR3 sequence (DNA): TGTGCCAGCAGCTTATTCGTTTCGGGGGGCTTGAGGAATGAGCAGTTCTTC. Protein product: CASSLFVSGGLRNEQFF. Full variable domain (outside the CDR3, taken from reference TRBV7-9 and TRBJ2-1): DTGVSQNPRHKITKRGQNVTFRCDPISEHNRLYWYRQTLGQGPEFLTYFQNEAQLEKSRLLSDRFSAERPKGSFSTLEIQRTEQGDSAMYLCASSLFVSGGLRNEQFFGPGTRLTVL.